This TCR beta chain was sequenced for a study of T cells after yellow fever vaccination. This clonotype was detected a few times. Germline assignment: CDR1 SGHTA and CDR2 FQGNSA. Germline trimming cut 5 bases from V and 7 bases from J; bases unmatched to any gene: 10. This CDR3 comprises 14 residues. From the 5' RACE reads, TCRdb called clonotypes with MiXCR, one entry per CDR3 protein. The sample records 25,000 to 35,000 distinct CDR3 sequences, just under 6.5% being singletons. V usage is TRBV7-2 and J usage is TRBJ2-5; 7 bases are shared with TRBD2. This TCR derives from a man in his thirties or forties who received the YFV17D yellow fever vaccine. This material consisted of PBMCs, either bulk or a sorted T-cell subset (CD4+, CD8+, memory, or dextramer-sorted; not recorded which), taken on the day of the yellow fever booster vaccination. The CDR3 is CASSTTGGSGTQYF. The CDR3 bases are TGTGCCAGCAGCACCACGGGAGGTTCGGGGACCCAGTACTTC.